Listed below are T cell receptor beta chains from one sample, sequenced in a study of cytomegalovirus exposure and HLA in healthy donors. Produced via immunoSEQ multiplex PCR; TCRdb's table is partial and in-frame only. This sample carries about 74,000 clones, around 94% of them seen once, and the ten largest clones take 1.5% to 2%. The sample was PBMCs. Receptors were obtained from a woman younger than 30 in good health and CMV-seropositive. Each CDR3 is given with its conserved first and last residue. The D gene is left open where the match is weak. Some rows have no size entry. The others give once, few or many, or a class for an expanded clone.

TRBJ1-2 | NA | NA | TRBV19 | CASSSGDGYTF | TGTGCCAGTAGTTCAGGGGATGGCTACACCTTC
TRBJ1-1 | NA | TRBD1 | TRBV2 | CASTQTGANTEAFF | TGTGCCAGCACCCAGACAGGGGCCAACACTGAAGCTTTCTTT
TRBJ2-7 | once | NA | TRBV14 | CASSLAVSYEQYF | TGTGCCAGCAGCCTAGCGGTCTCCTACGAGCAGTACTTC
TRBJ1-1 | NA | NA | TRBV6-1 | CASSEVGGTEAFF | TGTGCCAGCAGTGAAGTTGGAGGAACTGAAGCTTTCTTT
TRBJ2-1 | NA | NA | TRBV7-9 | CASAGEYNEQFF | TGTGCCAGCGCAGGGGAATACAATGAGCAGTTCTTC
TRBJ1-1 | NA | TRBD1 | TRBV19 | CASARDRGNTEAFF | TGTGCCAGTGCCCGGGACAGGGGGAACACTGAAGCTTTCTTT
TRBJ1-1 | NA | NA | TRBV29-1 | CSVDWTASNTEAFF | TGCAGCGTTGATTGGACAGCCTCGAACACTGAAGCTTTCTTT
TRBJ2-1 | once | TRBD2 | TRBV29-1 | CSVVGGAGSSGTYNEQFF | TGCAGCGTTGTAGGAGGGGCAGGTTCTAGCGGGACCTACAATGAGCAGTTCTTC
TRBJ2-6 | NA | NA | TRBV9 | CASSGASANVLTF | TGTGCCAGCAGCGGGGCTTCGGCCAACGTCCTGACTTTC
TRBJ1-1 | NA | TRBD1 | TRBV5-4 | CASSYTGAYTEAFF | TGTGCCAGCAGTTACACAGGGGCGTACACTGAAGCTTTCTTT
TRBJ2-7 | NA | NA | TRBV7-8 | CASSLGDGAYEQYF | TGTGCCAGCAGCTTAGGTGACGGAGCCTACGAGCAGTACTTC
TRBJ2-5 | NA | TRBD2 | TRBV7-9 | CASSPPGTSLEETQYF | TGTGCCAGCAGTCCCCCCGGGACTAGCCTCGAAGAGACCCAGTACTTC
TRBJ2-1 | NA | TRBD2 | TRBV30 | CAWRSYSGGASYNEQFF | TGTGCCTGGAGATCTTATAGCGGGGGGGCGTCCTACAATGAGCAGTTCTTC
TRBJ2-7 | NA | NA | TRBV27 | CASSSRSGRTLSYEQYF | TGTGCCAGCAGTTCCCGGTCAGGGCGTACTCTCTCCTACGAGCAGTACTTC
TRBJ1-4 | NA | NA | TRBV4-3 | CASSQDRTATNEKLFF | TGCGCCAGCAGCCAAGACAGGACAGCTACTAATGAAAAACTGTTTTTT
TRBJ2-2 | NA | TRBD2 | TRBV4-1 | CASSQEGLAGGSTGELFF | TGCGCCAGCAGCCAAGAAGGACTAGCGGGGGGTAGTACCGGGGAGCTGTTTTTT
TRBJ1-1 | NA | NA | TRBV5-4 | CASSPLITGNTEAFF | TGTGCCAGCAGCCCCCTGATTACAGGGAACACTGAAGCTTTCTTT
TRBJ2-1 | once | TRBD1 | TRBV29-1 | CSDLGWGQGNKRSSYNEQFF | TGCAGCGACCTTGGATGGGGACAGGGAAATAAAAGGAGCTCCTACAATGAGCAGTTCTTC
TRBJ2-3 | NA | NA | TRBV19 | CASSNEGRETDTQYF | TGTGCCAGTAGTAACGAGGGCCGGGAAACAGATACGCAGTATTTT
TRBJ1-6 | NA | TRBD1 | TRBV25-1 | CASMGTGYSPLHF | TGTGCCAGCATGGGGACAGGTTACTCACCCCTCCACTTT
TRBJ2-5 | NA | TRBD2 | TRBV13 | CASSSAGLAFQETQYF | TGTGCCAGCAGCTCTGCGGGACTAGCGTTCCAAGAGACCCAGTACTTC
TRBJ2-2 | NA | NA | TRBV2 | CASRRRDLTTGELFF | TGTGCCAGCCGTCGGCGGGATCTCACGACCGGGGAGCTGTTTTTT
TRBJ1-5 | NA | NA | TRBV6-1 | CASSKEAGQDQPQHF | TGTGCCAGCAGTAAAGAAGCAGGACAAGATCAGCCCCAGCATTTT
TRBJ2-4 | few | NA | TRBV4-3 | CASSQDFSGAEGIQYF | TGCGCCAGCAGCCAAGACTTTTCTGGGGCGGAGGGCATTCAGTACTTC
TRBJ1-1 | NA | NA | TRBV4-3 | CASSPGEAVNTEVFF | TGCGCCAGCAGCCCGGGGGAGGCCGTAAACACTGAAGTTTTCTTT
TRBJ2-3 | NA | TRBD2 | TRBV27 | CASSLSTVAGAADTQYF | TGTGCCAGCAGTTTATCGACGGTAGCGGGAGCGGCAGATACGCAGTATTTT
TRBJ2-7 | NA | TRBD2 | TRBV30 | CAWSYGTSGIDEQYF | TGTGCCTGGAGTTACGGGACTAGCGGGATCGACGAGCAGTACTTC
TRBJ2-3 | NA | TRBD2 | TRBV19 | CASSSLAGEVDTQYF | TGTGCCAGTAGTTCCCTAGCGGGAGAGGTAGATACGCAGTATTTT
TRBJ2-3 | once | TRBD1 | TRBV10-1 | CASSENRGTSTDTQYF | TGCGCCAGCAGTGAGAACAGGGGAACTAGCACAGATACGCAGTATTTT
TRBJ1-4 | NA | NA | TRBV10-1 | CASSEARVKLFF | TGCGCCAGCAGTGAGGCCAGGGTTAAACTGTTTTTT
TRBJ1-5 | NA | NA | TRBV19 | CASSIAGGERVFQPQHF | TGTGCCAGTAGTATAGCTGGCGGGGAGAGAGTGTTTCAGCCCCAGCATTTT
TRBJ2-6 | once | NA | TRBV15 | CATSSNSGANVLTF | TGTGCCACCAGCAGTAACTCTGGGGCCAACGTCCTGACTTTC
TRBJ2-3 | NA | TRBD1 | TRBV11-2 | CASSSGQGPGAQYF | TGTGCCAGCAGCTCGGGACAGGGGCCCGGTGCGCAGTATTTT
TRBJ2-7 | NA | TRBD1 | TRBV5-1 | CASSLGGQASYEQYF | TGCGCCAGCAGCTTGGGGGGACAGGCGTCCTACGAGCAGTACTTC